These T cell receptor beta chains were read from a single sample in a study of early T cells in non-severe SARS-CoV-2 infection. TCRdb re-analysed the 5' RACE reads in MiXCR, keeping a single row per CDR3 protein. Here the sample spans more than 90,000 distinct CDR3 sequences, roughly 11% being singletons. The material sequenced was whole blood. The receptors were gathered from an adult who was a healthcare worker with PCR-confirmed SARS-CoV-2 infection or an uninfected control (not recorded which). CDR3s include the opening cysteine and the closing phenylalanine or tryptophan. A D gene is named only where the DNA matches it firmly. The size field is filled for only some rows; it gives once, few, many or a size class.

size: few
D: NA
J: TRBJ1-5
V: TRBV10-1
CDR3: CASSDHAGQPQHF
DNA: TGCGCCAGCAGCGACCATGCGGGGCAGCCCCAGCATTTT

size: NA
D: NA
J: TRBJ2-3
V: TRBV5-1
CDR3: CASTPRGFFTDTQYF
DNA: TGCGCCAGCACCCCCCGGGGGTTCTTCACAGATACGCAGTATTTT

size: few
D: NA
J: TRBJ1-3
V: TRBV5-1
CDR3: CASSLRQTTASSGNTIYF
DNA: TGCGCCAGCAGCTTACGACAAACGACGGCGAGCTCTGGAAACACCATATATTTT

size: many
D: NA
J: TRBJ1-1
V: TRBV27
CDR3: CASSWVGHLNTEAFF
DNA: TGTGCCAGCAGTTGGGTGGGACACTTGAACACTGAAGCTTTCTTT

size: many
D: NA
J: TRBJ1-3
V: TRBV2
CDR3: CASSALPGEDGNTIYF
DNA: TGTGCCAGCAGTGCTCTCCCAGGGGAGGATGGAAACACCATATATTTT

size: many
D: TRBD2
J: TRBJ2-3
V: TRBV20-1
CDR3: CSARVFSGGLLDTQYF
DNA: TGCAGTGCTAGAGTGTTTAGCGGGGGACTTTTAGATACGCAGTATTTT

size: NA
D: TRBD2
J: TRBJ2-5
V: TRBV2
CDR3: CASSEGSSSGRQEETQYF
DNA: TGTGCCAGCAGTGAAGGGAGTAGTAGCGGGAGGCAGGAAGAGACCCAGTACTTC

size: few
D: NA
J: TRBJ1-5
V: TRBV20-1
CDR3: CSASERGGQPQHF
DNA: TGCAGTGCTAGTGAGAGGGGAGGGCAGCCCCAGCATTTT

size: few
D: TRBD1
J: TRBJ1-4
V: TRBV29-1
CDR3: CSVRDSRNEKLFF
DNA: TGCAGCGTGAGGGACAGCCGGAATGAAAAACTGTTTTTT

size: many
D: NA
J: TRBJ2-5
V: TRBV29-1
CDR3: CSANPLSGQETQYF
DNA: TGCAGCGCAAACCCCCTCTCGGGTCAAGAGACCCAGTACTTC

size: NA
D: NA
J: TRBJ2-3
V: TRBV2
CDR3: CASSGQTSTDTQYF
DNA: TGTGCCAGCAGTGGACAGACCAGCACAGATACGCAGTATTTT

size: few
D: NA
J: TRBJ2-4
V: TRBV28
CDR3: CASSFPGRRLAKNIQYF
DNA: TGTGCCAGCAGTTTTCCCGGGCGGCGGCTAGCCAAAAACATTCAGTACTTC

size: few
D: NA
J: TRBJ2-7
V: TRBV6-1
CDR3: CASSPSLDWVYEQYF
DNA: TGTGCCAGCAGTCCCAGCCTAGACTGGGTCTACGAGCAGTACTTC

size: NA
D: NA
J: TRBJ2-1
V: TRBV28
CDR3: CASSLKIDEQFF
DNA: TGTGCCAGCAGTTTAAAGATCGATGAGCAGTTCTTC

size: NA
D: NA
J: TRBJ2-5
V: TRBV29-1
CDR3: CSVVDSKETQYF
DNA: TGCAGCGTTGTAGATAGCAAAGAGACCCAGTACTTC

size: few
D: NA
J: TRBJ2-2
V: TRBV9
CDR3: CASSAPDGTGELFF
DNA: TGTGCCAGCAGCGCCCCCGACGGCACCGGGGAGCTGTTTTTT

size: NA
D: NA
J: TRBJ2-5
V: TRBV6-1
CDR3: CASRLLLTQETQYF
DNA: TGTGCCAGCAGACTCCTGCTGACTCAAGAGACCCAGTACTTC

size: few
D: TRBD2
J: TRBJ2-3
V: TRBV7-3
CDR3: CASSPTRGGETDTQYF
DNA: TGTGCCAGCAGCCCCACCCGGGGGGGCGAGACAGATACGCAGTATTTT

size: NA
D: NA
J: TRBJ1-2
V: TRBV6-2/TRBV6-3
CDR3: CASSYRASYTF
DNA: TGTGCCAGCAGTTACCGTGCAAGCTACACCTTC

size: NA
D: TRBD1
J: TRBJ1-2
V: TRBV6-1
CDR3: CASSARDRAEYGYTF
DNA: TGTGCCAGCAGTGCCAGGGACAGGGCTGAGTATGGCTACACCTTC

size: many
D: TRBD2
J: TRBJ2-2
V: TRBV15
CDR3: CATSRGGSGTGELFF
DNA: TGTGCCACCAGCAGAGGCGGGAGCGGGACCGGGGAGCTGTTTTTT

size: many
D: NA
J: TRBJ1-1
V: TRBV3-1
CDR3: CASSQSTGRSREAFF
DNA: TGTGCCAGCAGCCAAAGCACGGGGAGGTCCAGAGAAGCTTTCTTT

size: many
D: NA
J: TRBJ2-3
V: TRBV29-1
CDR3: CSVDQGTDTQYF
DNA: TGCAGCGTTGACCAGGGGACAGATACGCAGTATTTT

size: many
D: NA
J: TRBJ1-4
V: TRBV12-3/TRBV12-4
CDR3: CASSRGGEGEKLFF
DNA: TGTGCCAGCAGTCGAGGGGGTGAAGGTGAAAAACTGTTTTTT

size: few
D: TRBD2
J: TRBJ2-1
V: TRBV7-2
CDR3: CASSLLAGSYNEQFF
DNA: TGTGCCAGCAGCTTACTAGCGGGGTCTTACAATGAGCAGTTCTTC